This entry lists 19 T cell receptor beta chains sequenced from one sample in a study of shared clonotypes between healthy human individuals. The method was immunoSEQ multiplex PCR; TCRdb's version includes in-frame clones alone and lacks a portion of them. The data hold about 480,000 clones, with roughly 85% observed a single time. Sequencing was carried out using PBMCs. The receptor source for this set is a woman aged 40 to 49 in good health. Some clones in this sample may be carry-over from other donors' samples.

A word on this clone: Other DNA sequences in this sample translate to the same CDR3. The chain combines TRBV6-4 with TRBJ1-1, with a possible D match to TRBD1 (5 bases). The germline V gene encodes CDR1 MRHNA and CDR2 SNTAGT. V was pared by 3 bases and J by 2 bases, with 7 bases between. The CDR3 sequence is 13 residues long. Here the CDR3 reads CASSEGRNTEAFF. CDR3 nucleotide sequence: TGTGCCAGCAGTGAGGGGCGAAACACTGAAGCTTTCTTT.

This chain joins TRBV7-8 and TRBJ2-7; TRBD2 aligns across 9 bases. Germline CDR1 SGHVS, CDR2 FQNEAQ. There are 15 residues in the CDR3. Unmatched junction bases numbered 9, after V lost 7 bases and J lost 2 bases. Written as DNA, the CDR3 is TGTGCCAGCATGGGGGGGGTAGCGGGAGCCTACGAGCAGTACTTC. Residues: CASMGGVAGAYEQYF.

The chain carries TRBV7-6 and TRBJ1-5, with no clear D. Per germline, CDR1 SGHVS and CDR2 FNYEAQ. V shed 3 bases and J shed 6 bases, with 6 bases lying between them. CDR3 size: 12 residues. The CDR3 nucleotides are TGTGCCAGCAGCTTTGTCGGTCAGCCCCAGCATTTT. Its translation: CASSFVGQPQHF.

On this clone: This likely came from a read error, as a far larger clone is one base away. Other DNA variants within this sample encode the same CDR3. V is TRBV7-2 and J is TRBJ1-5, with 10 bases that match TRBD1. CDR3 length: 14 residues. The germline CDR1 and CDR2 sequences are SGHTA and FQGNSA. V dropped 5 bases and J dropped 4; count of bases not matched to a gene: 2. The CDR3 loop is CASSPGQGNQPQHF. The CDR3 nucleotides are TGTGCCAGCAGCCCGGGACAGGGGAATCAGCCCCAGCATTTT.

DNA for the CDR3: TGTGCCAGCAGCGTTCGCAATAACGGGACAGGGGCCACCGGGGAGCTGTTTTTT. Residues: CASSVRNNGTGATGELFF. This chain links TRBV9 with TRBJ2-2; 10 nucleotides align to TRBD1. With V trimmed by 2 bases and J by 4 bases, 11 bases remained unmatched. This CDR3 region has 18 residues. Germline assignment: CDR1 SGDLS and CDR2 YYNGEE.

This clone occurred a few times. V is TRBV28 and J is TRBJ1-5; D gene ambiguous. Trimming left V 8 bases short and J 5 bases short, with 16 bases between. CDR1 and CDR2 from the germline V gene are MDHEN and SYDVKM. The CDR3 sequence is 14 residues long. The DNA for the CDR3 is TGTGCCAGCCGTGTGGGTCCTCCAGATCAGCCCCAGCATTTT. Translating gives CASRVGPPDQPQHF.

The chain couples TRBV7-9 to TRBJ1-4; D is perhaps TRBD1 (6 bases). There are 14 residues in the CDR3. Trimming removed 5 bases from V and 0 bases from J, with 7 bases in between. Germline lookup yields CDR1 SEHNR and CDR2 FQNEAQ (reference sequence). CDR3 bases: TGTGCCAGCAGCCGGACAGCAACTAATGAAAAACTGTTTTTT. Protein sequence: CASSRTATNEKLFF.

This chain connects TRBV5-1 to TRBJ1-2; no definite D call. V was cut by 0 bases and J by 3 bases, with 15 bases left in between. Germline V gene data show CDR1 as SGHRS and CDR2 as YFSETQ. CDR3 length equals 16 residues. Written as DNA, the CDR3 is TGCGCCAGCAGCTTGGTCCCCGGGTTGGGAGACTATGGCTACACCTTC. Protein: CASSLVPGLGDYGYTF. The variable domain in full, with the rest retrieved from reference TRBV5-1 and TRBJ1-2, is KAGVTQTPRYLIKTRGQQVTLSCSPISGHRSVSWYQQTPGQGLQFLFEYFSETQRNKGNFPGRFSGRQFSNSRSEMNVSTLELGDSALYLCASSLVPGLGDYGYTFGSGTRLTVV.

The chain has TRBV11-3 and TRBJ2-2; 15 nucleotides match TRBD2. The CDR3 has 18 amino acids. V shed 5 bases and J 0 bases; nucleotides not matched to a gene: 4. Germline V CDR1 and CDR2: SGHNT, YENEEA. The CDR3 loop reads CASSPRTSGRANTGELFF. The DNA for the CDR3 is TGTGCCAGCAGCCCACGGACTAGCGGGAGGGCGAACACCGGGGAGCTGTTTTTT.

The chain employs TRBV28 and TRBJ2-7, with 7 bases aligning to TRBD1. V lost 2 bases and J lost 1; bases outside the gene matches: 5. The CDR3 runs to 15 residues. Germline-derived CDR1 and CDR2 are MDHEN and SYDVKM. CDR3 coding DNA: TGTGCCAGCAGTTTACCTTCGGGACAGTCCTACGAGCAGTACTTC. It yields the protein CASSLPSGQSYEQYF.

The chain combines TRBV10-2 with TRBJ2-7, with D perhaps matching TRBD1 (5 bases). Trimming took off 2 bases at V and 6 bases at J, with 14 bases between the two ends. Germline CDR1 WSHSY, CDR2 SAAADI. The CDR3 has 14 residues. Here the CDR3 reads CASSETGQSTEQYF. Written as DNA, the CDR3 is TGCGCCAGCAGTGAGACCGGACAAAGCACCGAGCAGTACTTC.

In the case of this clone: This likely stems from a read error, as it lies one base from a far larger clone. Other DNA sequences in this sample translate to the same CDR3. The rearrangement links TRBV30 to TRBJ1-5, with a weak D call TRBD1 (6 bases). Germline CDR1 GTSNPN, CDR2 SVGIG (reference sequence). CDR3 length equals 13 residues. The CDR3 region has the DNA TGTGCCTGGAGTAGGGGGAACGGGCAGCCCCAGCACTTT. Amino acid sequence: CAWSRGNGQPQHF.

This clone is a singleton in its sample. The chain recombines TRBV12-2 with TRBJ2-7; no DNA check was done on the table's D call, TRBD2. TRBV12-2 represents a pseudogene. The CDR3 covers 14 residues. CDR3 sequence (DNA): TGTGCAAGTCGACGGAGGGTAGTTCGTTACGAGCAGTACTTC. Translation gives CASRRRVVRYEQYF.

This rearrangement joins TRBV5-1 to TRBJ2-7; TRBD2 matches at 11 bases. V shed 0 bases, J shed 1 base, and the junction held 6 bases outside the gene matches. Per the germline V gene, CDR1 is SGHRS and CDR2 is YFSETQ. This CDR3 is 17 amino acids long. CDR3 nucleotide sequence: TGCGCCAGCAGCTTGGCGACTAGCGGGACCCCTTCCTACGAGCAGTACTTC. This encodes CASSLATSGTPSYEQYF.

Details on this clone: The sample carries other DNA sequences with the same CDR3. The CDR3 bases are TGTGCCAGCAGCCCTAGCGGGAACACCGGGGAGCTGTTTTTT. This codes for CASSPSGNTGELFF. The chain has TRBV7-9 and TRBJ2-2; the match to TRBD2 covers 7 bases. This CDR3 is 14 amino acids long. Germline trimming cut 5 bases from V and 1 base from J; bases unmatched to any gene: 1. The germline V gene encodes CDR1 SEHNR and CDR2 FQNEAQ (reference sequence).

This clone has only a few counts. The CDR3 protein is CASNPGGSQPQHF. The CDR3 DNA reads TGTGCCAGCAACCCAGGGGGCAGCCAGCCCCAGCATTTT. The chain recombines TRBV7-2 with TRBJ1-5, with 8 bases that match TRBD1. Trimming took 7 bases from V and 7 from J; bases not matched to a gene: 6. Germline CDR1 is SGHTA and CDR2 is FQGNSA. This CDR3 is 13 amino acids long.

The rearrangement joins TRBV9 to TRBJ2-3; perhaps D is TRBD1 or TRBD2 (5 bases each). V lost 2 bases to trimming and J lost 0 bases, with 13 bases between them. The CDR3 consists of 16 residues. The germline CDR1 and CDR2 sequences are SGDLS and YYNGEE. Here the CDR3 reads CASSVRGGRSTDTQYF. The CDR3 DNA reads as TGTGCCAGCAGCGTCCGGGGCGGCCGCAGCACAGATACGCAGTATTTT.

In DNA, the CDR3 is TGTGCCAGCAGCTTGGGGGCCTCCCTAACTTACTATGGCTACACCTTC. Encoded protein: CASSLGASLTYYGYTF. The chain employs TRBV5-8 and TRBJ1-2; D is ambiguous. Germline V CDR1 and CDR2: SGHTS, YDEGEE. Between the trimmed V and J ends, which lost 0 bases and 3 bases, there was a span of 15 bases. The CDR3 consists of 16 residues.

In DNA form, the CDR3 reads TGTGCCAGCAGCGTAGCTGGTCTAGCGGGAGCCCTAGATACGCAGTATTTT. As protein: CASSVAGLAGALDTQYF. The V gene is TRBV9, the J gene TRBJ2-3, with 10 bases matching TRBD2. The V gene's germline CDR1 is SGDLS and CDR2 YYNGEE. This CDR3 has 17 amino acids. V trimming: 0 bases; J trimming: 5 bases; junction bases outside the gene matches: 9.